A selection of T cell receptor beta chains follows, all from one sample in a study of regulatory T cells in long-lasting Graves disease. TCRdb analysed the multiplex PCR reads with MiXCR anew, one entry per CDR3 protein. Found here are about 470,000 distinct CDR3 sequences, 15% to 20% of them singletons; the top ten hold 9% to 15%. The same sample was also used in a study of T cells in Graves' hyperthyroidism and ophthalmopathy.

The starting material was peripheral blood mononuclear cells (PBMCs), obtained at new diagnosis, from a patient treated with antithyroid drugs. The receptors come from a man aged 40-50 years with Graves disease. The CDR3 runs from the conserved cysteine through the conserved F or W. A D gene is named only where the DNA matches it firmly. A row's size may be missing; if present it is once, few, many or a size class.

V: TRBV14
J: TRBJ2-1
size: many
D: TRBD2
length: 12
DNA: TGTGCCAGCGGGAGGGGCCACAATGAGCAGTTCTTC
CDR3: CASGRGHNEQFF

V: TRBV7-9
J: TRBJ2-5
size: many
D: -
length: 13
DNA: TGTGCCAGCAGATTGAGCCCCGGAGAGACCCAGTACTTC
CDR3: CASRLSPGETQYF

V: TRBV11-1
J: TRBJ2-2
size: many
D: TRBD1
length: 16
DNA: TGTGCCAGCAGCTTCGGGTCGGGACAGGTCACCGGGGAGCTGTTTTTT
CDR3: CASSFGSGQVTGELFF

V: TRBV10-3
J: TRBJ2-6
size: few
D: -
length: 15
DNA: TGTGCCATCAGTGAGAGGGGGGAAGGGGCCAACGTCCTGACTTTC
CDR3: CAISERGEGANVLTF

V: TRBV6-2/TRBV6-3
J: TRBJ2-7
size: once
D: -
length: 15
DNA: TGTGCCAGCAGTGAGGGGAGGGGGCGAACCTACGAGCAGTACTTC
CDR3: CASSEGRGRTYEQYF

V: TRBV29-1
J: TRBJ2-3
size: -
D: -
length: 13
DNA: TGCAGCGTCGACCGGCCTAGCACAGATACGCAGTATTTT
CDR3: CSVDRPSTDTQYF

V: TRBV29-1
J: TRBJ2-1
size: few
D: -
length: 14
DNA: TGCAGCGTGGTAGGTCGGGGGTCCTACAATGAGCAGTTCTTC
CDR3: CSVVGRGSYNEQFF

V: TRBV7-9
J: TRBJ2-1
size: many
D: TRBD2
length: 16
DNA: TGTGCCAGCAGCTTATGGACTAGCGGGGCATACAATGAGCAGTTCTTC
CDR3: CASSLWTSGAYNEQFF

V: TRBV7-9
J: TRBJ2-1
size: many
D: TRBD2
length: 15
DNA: TGTGCCAGCAGCTTAGCGGGAGGGCTCCGCAATGAGCAGTTCTTC
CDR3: CASSLAGGLRNEQFF

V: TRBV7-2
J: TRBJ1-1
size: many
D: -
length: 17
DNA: TGTGCCAGCAGCTTAAGACGGACAGCTCTAATGAACACTGAAGCTTTCTTT
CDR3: CASSLRRTALMNTEAFF

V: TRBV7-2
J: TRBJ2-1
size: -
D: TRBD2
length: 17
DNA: TGTGCCAGCAGCTACCACTTTAGCGGGAGCTCCTACAATGAGCAGTTCTTC
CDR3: CASSYHFSGSSYNEQFF

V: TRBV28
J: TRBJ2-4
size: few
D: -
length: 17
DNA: TGTGCCAGCAGTTTACGACGGACGGCCTCGGCCAAAAACATTCAGTACTTC
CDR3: CASSLRRTASAKNIQYF

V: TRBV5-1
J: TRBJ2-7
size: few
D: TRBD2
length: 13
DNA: TGCGCCAGCGCTAGGGTAGCGGGAGTCGAGCAGTACTTC
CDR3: CASARVAGVEQYF

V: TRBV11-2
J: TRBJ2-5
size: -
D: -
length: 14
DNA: TGTGCCAGCAGGGTGACAGGAGCCAAAGAGACCCAGTACTTC
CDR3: CASRVTGAKETQYF

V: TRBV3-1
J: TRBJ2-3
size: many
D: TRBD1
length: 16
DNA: TGTGCCAGCAGCCACAGAAGGACAGGGGCGACAGATACGCAGTATTTT
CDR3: CASSHRRTGATDTQYF

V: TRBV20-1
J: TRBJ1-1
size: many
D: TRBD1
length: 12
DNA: TGCAGTGCAAACGACAGGGGAGGTGAAGCTTTCTTT
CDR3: CSANDRGGEAFF

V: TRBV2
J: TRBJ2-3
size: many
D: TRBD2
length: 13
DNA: TGTGCCAGCCGGACTAGCAACCCAGATACGCAGTATTTT
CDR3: CASRTSNPDTQYF

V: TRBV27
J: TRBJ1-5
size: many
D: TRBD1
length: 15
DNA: TGTGCCAGCAGTCGGAGGACAGGGTTCGATCAGCCCCAGCATTTT
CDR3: CASSRRTGFDQPQHF

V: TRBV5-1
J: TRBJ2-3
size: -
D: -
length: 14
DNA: TGCGCCAGCAGCTTGGTCGGCTCAGGAGATACGCAGTATTTT
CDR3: CASSLVGSGDTQYF

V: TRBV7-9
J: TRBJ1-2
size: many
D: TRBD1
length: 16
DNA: TGTGCCAGCAGCACGGGACAGGGGGCGAGTACGAATGGCTACACCTTC
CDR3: CASSTGQGASTNGYTF

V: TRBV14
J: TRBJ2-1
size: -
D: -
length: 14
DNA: TGTGCCAGCAGCCAAGATCTACGGGGCAATGAGCAGTTCTTC
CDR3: CASSQDLRGNEQFF

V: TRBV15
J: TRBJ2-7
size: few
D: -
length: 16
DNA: TGTGCCACCAGCAGAGATTTCCGAGTCAGCTCCTACGAGCAGTACTTC
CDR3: CATSRDFRVSSYEQYF

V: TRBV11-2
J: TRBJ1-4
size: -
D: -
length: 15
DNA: TGTGCCAGCAGCTTCATGGGTGCAACTAATGAAAAACTGTTTTTT
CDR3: CASSFMGATNEKLFF

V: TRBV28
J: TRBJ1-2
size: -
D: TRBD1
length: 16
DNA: TGTGCCAGCAGCCAACAGGGGGCGTGGGGGGAACATGGCTACACCTTC
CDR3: CASSQQGAWGEHGYTF

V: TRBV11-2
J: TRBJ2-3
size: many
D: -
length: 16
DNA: TGTGCCAGCAGAAAAGACGGGGCGGAACGTGCAGATACGCAGTATTTT
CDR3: CASRKDGAERADTQYF

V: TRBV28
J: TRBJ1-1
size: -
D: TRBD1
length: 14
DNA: TGTGCCAGCAGTTTACAGGCAGGGGGCACTGAAGCTTTCTTT
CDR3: CASSLQAGGTEAFF

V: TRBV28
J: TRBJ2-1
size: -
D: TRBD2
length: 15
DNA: TGTGCCAGCAGTTTAGAACCAGCGGGAGTAGATGAGCAGTTCTTC
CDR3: CASSLEPAGVDEQFF

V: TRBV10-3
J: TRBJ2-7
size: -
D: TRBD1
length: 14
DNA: TGTGCCATCAGTCCCGACAGGGGGATGGACGAGCAGTACTTC
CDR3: CAISPDRGMDEQYF

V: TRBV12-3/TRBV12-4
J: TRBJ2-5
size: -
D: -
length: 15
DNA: TGTGCCAGCAGTTTAGCGGGAGCCACCTACAATGAGCAGTACTTC
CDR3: CASSLAGATYNEQYF

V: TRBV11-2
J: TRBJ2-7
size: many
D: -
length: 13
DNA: TGTGCCAGCTCTCTAGGGGTCGATTACGAGCAGTACTTC
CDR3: CASSLGVDYEQYF

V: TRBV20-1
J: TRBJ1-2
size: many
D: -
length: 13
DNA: TGCAGTGCTAATCCCTCCCTTAGCTATGGCTACACCTTC
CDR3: CSANPSLSYGYTF

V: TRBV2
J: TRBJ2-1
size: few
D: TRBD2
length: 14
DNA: TGTGCCAGCAGTGAAGCACTAGCGGGAGTTGAGCAGTTCTTC
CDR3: CASSEALAGVEQFF

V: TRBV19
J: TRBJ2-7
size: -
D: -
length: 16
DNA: TGTGCCAGTAGTATAGTAGGAGGAGCGCGAGCCTACGAGCAGTACTTC
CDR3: CASSIVGGARAYEQYF

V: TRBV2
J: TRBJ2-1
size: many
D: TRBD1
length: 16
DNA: TGTGCCAGCCGGGGGCCCGGGACAGGGGGTCACAATGAGCAGTTCTTC
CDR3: CASRGPGTGGHNEQFF

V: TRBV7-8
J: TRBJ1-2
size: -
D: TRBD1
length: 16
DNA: TGTGCCAGCAGCCGAGGGGGGGGACAGGGTCTCTATGGCTACACCTTC
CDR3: CASSRGGGQGLYGYTF

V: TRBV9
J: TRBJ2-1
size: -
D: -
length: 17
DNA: TGTGCCAGCAGCGTAACTATCGGACCTGGGTCCTACAATGAGCAGTTCTTC
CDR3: CASSVTIGPGSYNEQFF

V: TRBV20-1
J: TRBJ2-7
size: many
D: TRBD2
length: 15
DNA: TGCAGTGCTAGCGGACTAGCGGGAATGACCTACGAGCAGTACTTC
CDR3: CSASGLAGMTYEQYF

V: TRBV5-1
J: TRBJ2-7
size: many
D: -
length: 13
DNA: TGCGCCAGCAGCTCCCAAGGTACCGGGGAGCAGTACTTC
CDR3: CASSSQGTGEQYF

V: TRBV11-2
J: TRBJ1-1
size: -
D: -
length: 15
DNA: TGTGCCAGCATCTATACTGGGGGGCCTAGCACTGAAGCTTTCTTT
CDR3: CASIYTGGPSTEAFF

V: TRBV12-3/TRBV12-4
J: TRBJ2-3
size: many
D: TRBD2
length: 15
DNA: TGTGCCAGCAATCTAGCGGGGCATAGCACAGATACGCAGTATTTT
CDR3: CASNLAGHSTDTQYF

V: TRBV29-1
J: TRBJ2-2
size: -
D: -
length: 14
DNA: TGCAGCGTTGAAAAAGAATTTAGCACCGGGGAGCTGTTTTTT
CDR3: CSVEKEFSTGELFF

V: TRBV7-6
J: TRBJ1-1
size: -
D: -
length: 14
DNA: TGTGCCAGCAGCTCCCGGCCCGTGAACACTGAAGCTTTCTTT
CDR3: CASSSRPVNTEAFF